This TCR beta chain was captured by sequencing in a study of T-cell memory formation after mild COVID-19. Overall study findings and caveats: Several responding clones turned up in pre-infection memory, indicating that cross-reactive memory may have taken part. Those CD4+ clones that contracted were mainly in CM and EM (CD8+ ones in EMRA). For second-wave clones that peaked at day 37, SARS-CoV-2 specificity went unverified.

The ends were cut back, 6 bases at V and 1 base at J, with 8 bases in the middle. The length of the CDR3 is 13 residues. Concerning this clonotype: Its antigen is undetermined.

It was 5'RACE with constant-segment primers that produced the TCR alpha and TCR beta cDNA libraries, which carried sample barcodes and UMIs. One entry per CDR3 protein, called by TCRdb with MiXCR from the 5' RACE reads. The sample includes a few hundred thousand distinct CDR3 sequences, more than 20% seen only once; the top ten take 8.8%. The V call is TRBV12-3 or TRBV12-4, the J call TRBJ2-3; unclear D gene. Sequencing input: PBMCs or a T cell subset sorted from them (not recorded which). This TCR was sampled from an adult woman who had mild COVID-19 (a few samples of this study predate the infection). Cell type and time point are not known. The CDR3 loop reads CASREIGTDTQYF. The CDR3 DNA is TGTGCCAGCAGGGAGATAGGCACAGATACGCAGTATTTT.